The entry below describes one T cell receptor (beta chain). This CDR3 has 13 amino acids. V was trimmed by 11 bases and J by 2 bases, leaving 14 bases between them. Germline V CDR1 and CDR2: MNHEY, SVGAGI. These data originate in a study of blood T cell repertoires in COVID-19. In the authors' methods: The assay estimated nucleated cells by amplifying reference gene primers. TCRdb keeps only in-frame clones here, not all; method: immunoSEQ multiplex PCR. That table supplies the V and J calls and clone size; D and trimming were determined from the DNA. The sample contains about 200,000 clones, more than 70% of which appear only once. Seattle participants joined during active infection and were tracked over time.

The V gene is TRBV6-5, the J gene TRBJ2-3; a weak D match, TRBD2 (6 bases). The sample taken for sequencing was peripheral blood. This clonotype originated in a man aged 50-59 years with COVID-19, enrolled during active disease. CDR3 nucleotide sequence: TGTGCCCATAGCGGACCCCCCACAGATACGCAGTATTTT. Translation gives CAHSGPPTDTQYF.